The next 28 T cell receptor beta chains were all read from a single sample in a study of CD8 T cells in Susac syndrome. Reverse transcription of 0.5 to 1 ug RNA used random hexamers. TCRdb redid the calling of the immunoSEQ multiplex PCR reads with MiXCR, one entry per CDR3 protein. Of under 150,000 distinct CDR3 sequences in the sample, around 94% were seen once. Sequenced input: CD8+ T cells from PBMCs. Source of these receptors: a human donor in good health.

The sample holds one count of this clonotype. The CDR3 loop is CASSFRDRDFRGYGYTF. The CDR3 DNA reads as TGTGCCAGCAGCTTCCGGGACAGGGATTTTCGAGGCTATGGCTACACCTTC. V usage is TRBV11-2 and J usage is TRBJ1-2, with TRBD1 matching 9 bases. The germline CDR1 and CDR2 sequences are SGHAT and FQNNGV. V trimming: 3 bases; J trimming: 4 bases; junction bases outside the gene matches: 12. The CDR3 length is 17 residues.

This rearrangement joins TRBV9 to TRBJ2-4, with D perhaps given as TRBD1 or TRBD2 (6 bases each). Germline V gene sequence: CDR1 SGDLS, CDR2 YYNGEE. Deletions cut 3 bases from V and 5 bases from J, with 12 bases between. The CDR3 contains 14 residues. The CDR3 loop reads CASSGTRGENIQYF. In DNA form, the CDR3 reads TGTGCCAGCAGCGGGACGAGGGGGGAAAACATTCAGTACTTC.

The chain uses TRBV28 and TRBJ1-4; unclear D gene. V lost 3 bases to trimming and J lost 7 bases, with 3 bases between them. This CDR3 has 11 amino acids. From germline, CDR1 is MDHEN and CDR2 SYDVKM. CDR3 sequence: CASSFLEKLFF. CDR3 DNA: TGTGCCAGCAGTTTTCTTGAAAAACTGTTTTTT.

CDR3 coding DNA: TGTGCCAGCAGTTCCGCCCTACAAAGAGAGACCCAGTACTTC. Encoded protein: CASSSALQRETQYF. The chain uses TRBV27 and TRBJ2-5; D unresolved. With 4 bases removed from V and 4 bases from J, the gap between germline ends came to 13 bases. Germline V gene sequence: CDR1 MNHEY, CDR2 SMNVEV (reference sequence). This CDR3 has 14 amino acids.

This chain joins TRBV11-2 and TRBJ2-5; 8 positions agree with TRBD2. CDR3 length equals 20 residues. The V gene's germline CDR1 is SGHAT and CDR2 FQNNGV. Losses at the gene ends were 2 bases for V and 4 bases for J; bases not matched to a gene: 21. CDR3 loop: CASSLPIWEAGVQFRETQYF. For the CDR3, the DNA is TGTGCCAGCAGCTTACCTATCTGGGAAGCGGGAGTGCAATTTCGAGAGACCCAGTACTTC.

In nucleotides, the CDR3 is TGTGCCAGCAGCCTAGGTGGGGGGGGCCCCGCCACTGAAGCTTTCTTT. Amino acid sequence: CASSLGGGGPATEAFF. The chain uses TRBV9 and TRBJ1-1; D perhaps matches TRBD1 (6 bases). CDR1 and CDR2 (germline): SGDLS, YYNGEE. V gave up 4 bases and J gave up 4 bases, with 20 bases separating them. This CDR3 is built from 16 residues.

The rearrangement uses TRBV7-9 and TRBJ2-1; TRBD2 aligns across 13 bases. V dropped 6 bases and J dropped 12; count of bases not matched to a gene: 8. Germline CDR1 is SEHNR and CDR2 is FQNEAQ (reference sequence). The CDR3 is 14 residues long. The CDR3 bases are TGTGCCAGCAGTTTACTAGCGGGAGGGCCTGGGCAGTTCTTC. This codes for CASSLLAGGPGQFF.

The J gene is TRBJ2-1, the V gene TRBV29-1; D not certain. V lost 5 bases, J lost 3 bases, and 11 bases lay in between. This CDR3 region has 13 residues. Germline assignment: CDR1 SQVTM and CDR2 ANQGSEA. CDR3 loop: CSVLPGLYNEQFF. In DNA form, the CDR3 reads TGCAGCGTTCTGCCAGGCCTCTACAATGAGCAGTTCTTC.

The chain carries TRBV7-9 and TRBJ2-7; D not certain. The V and J ends lost 5 bases and 4 bases respectively, with 12 bases between them. Germline loops: CDR1 SEHNR, CDR2 FQNEAQ (reference sequence). This CDR3 has 13 residues. The CDR3 sequence: CASSPGPNYEQYF. As DNA, the CDR3 is TGTGCCAGCAGCCCCGGACCGAATTACGAGCAGTACTTC.

This sequence joins TRBV27 and TRBJ2-3; the match to TRBD2 covers 10 bases. V trimming: 6 bases; J trimming: 5 bases; junction bases outside the gene matches: 2. The V gene's germline CDR1 is MNHEY and CDR2 SMNVEV (reference sequence). The CDR3 loop spans 13 amino acids. CDR3 in amino acids: CASRAGGLDTQYF. CDR3 DNA sequence: TGTGCCAGCAGAGCGGGAGGGTTAGATACGCAGTATTTT.

V and J are TRBV19 and TRBJ2-5; 9 bases line up with TRBD2. The CDR3 runs 13 residues. V lost 4 bases, J lost 4 bases, and 1 base stayed unmatched. From germline, CDR1 is LNHDA and CDR2 SQIVND (reference sequence). The CDR3 sequence is CASSTSGVETQYF. The CDR3 DNA follows: TGTGCCAGTAGTACTAGCGGGGTAGAGACCCAGTACTTC.

This sequence joins TRBV14 and TRBJ2-5; 7 nucleotides agree with TRBD1. Per the germline V gene, CDR1 is SGHDN and CDR2 is FVKESK. The V and J ends lost 6 bases and 4 bases, in that order; junction bases with no gene match: 8. CDR3 size: 14 residues. CDR3 nucleotide sequence: TGTGCCAGCAGTCCGCACAGGGGTGGAGAGACCCAGTACTTC. Residues: CASSPHRGGETQYF. Filled out from reference TRBV14 and TRBJ2-5, the complete variable domain reads EAGVTQFPSHSVIEKGQTVTLRCDPISGHDNLYWYRRVMGKEIKFLLHFVKESKQDESGMPNNRFLAERTGGTYSTLKVQPAELEDSGVYFCASSPHRGGETQYFGPGTRLLVL.

This chain uses TRBV20-1 with TRBJ2-7; D is uncertain. Trimming cost V 0 bases and J 2 bases, with 8 bases left between them. The CDR3 consists of 13 residues. Germline loops: CDR1 DFQATT, CDR2 SNEGSKA (reference sequence). CDR3 residues: CSAREANTYEQYF. The CDR3 bases are TGCAGTGCTAGAGAGGCAAATACCTACGAGCAGTACTTC.

This clonotype came up a few times. This chain links TRBV7-6 with TRBJ2-7; maybe TRBD2 (5 bases). V dropped 5 bases and J dropped 3 bases, with 17 bases sitting between them. Germline CDR1 is SGHVS and CDR2 is FNYEAQ. This CDR3 comprises 15 residues. The CDR3 reads CASSAGRNGVYEQYF. Here the CDR3 DNA reads TGTGCCAGCAGCGCAGGACGGAACGGGGTCTACGAGCAGTACTTC.

The CDR3 DNA sequence: TGTGCCAGCAGTTTTACGGCAGAGAATCAGCCCCAGCATTTT. It codes for CASSFTAENQPQHF. The V and J genes are TRBV27 and TRBJ1-5; no reliable D call. Germline lookup yields CDR1 MNHEY and CDR2 SMNVEV (reference sequence). V was trimmed by 3 bases and J by 4 bases, leaving 10 bases between them. The CDR3 has 14 residues.

The chain employs TRBV11-2 and TRBJ2-1; no firm D call. V was clipped by 3 bases and J by 0 bases, with 9 bases between them. The CDR3 is 15 amino acids. In germline, CDR1 is SGHAT, CDR2 FQNNGV. This CDR3 is CASSFQLVSYNEQFF. Here the CDR3 DNA reads TGTGCCAGCAGCTTTCAGCTAGTCTCCTACAATGAGCAGTTCTTC. Looking up the rest from reference TRBV11-2 and TRBJ2-1 gives the full variable domain: EAGVAQSPRYKIIEKRQSVAFWCNPISGHATLYWYQQILGQGPKLLIQFQNNGVVDDSQLPKDRFSAERLKGVDSTLKIQPAKLEDSAVYLCASSFQLVSYNEQFFGPGTRLTVL.

The V gene is TRBV7-9, the J gene TRBJ2-1; 9 bases line up with TRBD2. Germline V gives CDR1 SEHNR, CDR2 FQNEAQ (reference sequence). The CDR3 has 16 residues. The ends lost 4 bases at V and 5 bases at J; junction bases unmatched: 9. CDR3: CASSSQLAGGDNEQFF. DNA for the CDR3: TGTGCCAGCAGCTCCCAACTAGCGGGTGGAGACAATGAGCAGTTCTTC.

The J gene is TRBJ1-5, the V gene TRBV4-3; D is unresolved. The CDR3 loop spans 17 amino acids. The germline gives CDR1 LGHNA, CDR2 YSLEER. V lost 1 base and J 2 bases, leaving 15 bases between the germline ends. CDR3 in amino acids: CASSQGLVGTGNQPQHF. For the CDR3, the DNA is TGCGCCAGCAGCCAAGGCCTCGTAGGCACGGGCAATCAGCCCCAGCATTTT.

This chain connects TRBV7-9 to TRBJ2-7; 8 bases are a match to TRBD2. Germline V CDR1 and CDR2: SEHNR, FQNEAQ (reference sequence). The CDR3 is 15 amino acids. Losses at the gene ends were 5 bases for V and 2 bases for J; bases not matched to a gene: 8. CDR3 DNA sequence: TGTGCCAGCAGCCCTCGACGAGCGGGAGCCTACGAGCAGTACTTC. Protein product: CASSPRRAGAYEQYF.

The chain recombines TRBV7-3 with TRBJ1-1; D not resolved. The CDR3 extends over 15 amino acids. The germline V and J ends were trimmed by 0 bases and 5 bases, with 13 bases remaining between them. In germline, CDR1 is SGHTA, CDR2 FQGTGA. The CDR3 nucleotides read TGTGCCAGCAGCTTAACGAGCGGCAGCTATACTGAAGCTTTCTTT. It is translated as CASSLTSGSYTEAFF.

This clonotype was seen a single time. This sequence joins TRBV29-1 and TRBJ2-2; the D is unclear. The germline V and J ends were trimmed by 0 bases and 3 bases, with 2 bases remaining between them. From germline, CDR1 is SQVTM and CDR2 ANQGSEA. The CDR3 totals 12 residues. The CDR3 nucleotides read TGCAGCGTTGAAGAGGACACCGGGGAGCTGTTTTTT. Protein product: CSVEEDTGELFF.

The V gene is TRBV6-2 or TRBV6-3, the J gene TRBJ2-2; TRBD1 matches at 10 bases. This CDR3 spans 19 amino acids. The V and J ends lost 1 base and 7 bases, in that order; junction bases with no gene match: 15. Germline V CDR1 and CDR2: MNHEY, SVGEGT. Written as DNA, the CDR3 is TGTGCCAGCAGTTACTGGAAATCCGGGACAGGGGTCGGCATCGGGGAGCTGTTTTTT. Its translation is CASSYWKSGTGVGIGELFF.

This clonotype was detected a few times. The rearrangement joins TRBV14 to TRBJ2-7, with D perhaps TRBD2 (6 bases). The germline gives CDR1 SGHDN, CDR2 FVKESK. V was clipped by 1 base and J by 1 base, with 11 bases between them. The CDR3 has 15 residues. CDR3 nucleotides: TGTGCCAGCAGCCAAGGCCGGGAGCCGTCCTACGAGCAGTACTTC. Translating it yields CASSQGREPSYEQYF.

The chain couples TRBV4-3 to TRBJ2-7; unclear D gene. Trimming shortened V by 1 base and J by 1 base, and 8 bases separated the two germline ends. The CDR3 sequence is 14 residues long. Germline assignment: CDR1 LGHNA and CDR2 YSLEER. CDR3 sequence reads: CASSQAQESYEQYF. The CDR3, as DNA: TGCGCCAGCAGCCAAGCTCAGGAGTCCTACGAGCAGTACTTC.

The chain recombines TRBV9 with TRBJ2-1; tentatively, D is TRBD1 (6 bases). CDR3 size: 15 residues. V was trimmed by 1 base and J by 4 bases, leaving 12 bases between them. Germline CDR1 SGDLS, CDR2 YYNGEE. CDR3: CASSVTGSRYNEQFF. CDR3 in DNA: TGTGCCAGCAGCGTAACAGGGTCCCGTTACAATGAGCAGTTCTTC.

The genes are TRBV29-1 and TRBJ2-7, with 13 bases lining up with TRBD2. This CDR3 comprises 15 residues. Trimming took 6 bases from V and 6 from J; bases not matched to a gene: 11. Germline CDR1 and CDR2: SQVTM and ANQGSEA. CDR3: CSVQGKTSGRGEQYF. Written as DNA, the CDR3 is TGCAGCGTCCAGGGGAAAACTAGCGGGAGGGGCGAGCAGTACTTC.

This sequence joins TRBV19 and TRBJ1-1; the D gene is possibly TRBD1 (5 bases). The V end lost 10 bases, the J end lost 1 base, and 10 bases lay between the germline ends. Germline V lookup: CDR1 LNHDA, CDR2 SQIVND (reference sequence). The CDR3 spans 12 residues. The CDR3 DNA reads as TGTGCCACAGGACACCAGAACACTGAAGCTTTCTTT. Its protein product is CATGHQNTEAFF.

V and J are TRBV25-1 and TRBJ2-7; either TRBD1 or TRBD2 may fit D (5 bases each). V dropped 6 bases and J dropped 5 bases, with 20 bases sitting between them. Germline CDR1 is MGHDK and CDR2 is SYGVNS. This CDR3 has 15 residues. CDR3: CASSRRDRRWDEQYF. CDR3 nucleotide sequence: TGTGCCAGCAGCCGCCGGGACCGTCGCTGGGACGAGCAGTACTTC.